The rows below give T cell receptor beta chains drawn from one sample of a study of blood T cell repertoires in COVID-19. The data were produced by immunoSEQ multiplex PCR, yet TCRdb's version contains in-frame clones alone and is incomplete. This table holds 35,000 to 50,000 clones, around 90% found once. Specimen: peripheral blood. The receptors stem from a man between 45 and 60 years old with active COVID-19. Both conserved end residues are part of each CDR3. The D gene is left open where the match is weak.

J: TRBJ2-3
D: -
V: TRBV21-1
DNA: TGTGCCAGCAGCATAGATAAAAGAGGAGACAGGGGGCGCAAAAAAGATACGCAGTATTTT
CDR3: CASSIDKRGDRGRKKDTQYF

J: TRBJ1-5
D: -
V: TRBV6-1
DNA: TGTGCCAGCAGTGAAAATGCAGGGGTGGGTCAGCCCCAGCATTTT
CDR3: CASSENAGVGQPQHF

J: TRBJ1-1
D: -
V: TRBV2
DNA: TGTGCCAGCAGGCGGGATTTGGGAGCGAACACTGAAGCTTTCTTT
CDR3: CASRRDLGANTEAFF

J: TRBJ1-6
D: TRBD1
V: TRBV19
DNA: TGTGCCAGTACCTTCGGGAGGGGGCGCCCCCTCCACTTT
CDR3: CASTFGRGRPLHF

J: TRBJ2-3
D: -
V: TRBV9
DNA: TGTGCCAGCAGCGTTCAAGCCGGGTCATACACAGATACGCAGTATTTT
CDR3: CASSVQAGSYTDTQYF

J: TRBJ2-2
D: -
V: TRBV14
DNA: TGTGCCAGCAGCCAAGTTCATATCCGGCGGGCACCTCACACCGGGGAGCTGTTTTTT
CDR3: CASSQVHIRRAPHTGELFF

J: TRBJ1-2
D: TRBD1
V: TRBV11-2
DNA: TGTGCCAGCACAAGTCAGGGGGGCAACTATGGCTACACCTTC
CDR3: CASTSQGGNYGYTF

J: TRBJ2-7
D: TRBD1
V: TRBV5-1
DNA: TGCGCCAGCAGCTTGACGGCAGGGGGCGGTTACGAGCAGTACTTC
CDR3: CASSLTAGGGYEQYF

J: TRBJ1-1
D: -
V: TRBV5-6
DNA: TGTGCCAGCAGCGGATCGACTGTCATGAACACTGAAGCTTTCTTT
CDR3: CASSGSTVMNTEAFF

J: TRBJ2-7
D: -
V: TRBV24-1
DNA: TGTGCCACCCTGAGGAGCGCCTCCTACGAGCAGTACTTC
CDR3: CATLRSASYEQYF

J: TRBJ2-7
D: TRBD1
V: TRBV29-1
DNA: TGCAGCGTTGCAGACAGGGGGCCCTACGAGCAGTACTTC
CDR3: CSVADRGPYEQYF

J: TRBJ2-1
D: TRBD2
V: TRBV5-6
DNA: TGTGCCAGCAGCCTGAGCGGGGGGTTAGTCAATGAGCAGTTCTTC
CDR3: CASSLSGGLVNEQFF

J: TRBJ1-2
D: TRBD1
V: TRBV7-8
DNA: TGTGCCAGCAGCTTAAGAACCGACAGGGGGAATGCGCGAAGTGAAGGCTACACCTTC
CDR3: CASSLRTDRGNARSEGYTF

J: TRBJ1-2
D: -
V: TRBV3-1/TRBV3-2
DNA: TGTGCCAGCAGCCAAGAAGGTATAAGGGGCTATGGCTACACCTTC
CDR3: CASSQEGIRGYGYTF

J: TRBJ2-2
D: TRBD1
V: TRBV10-3
DNA: TGTGCCATCAGTGCTCCTGGGACAGGGGGCACCGGGGAGCTGTTTTTT
CDR3: CAISAPGTGGTGELFF

J: TRBJ1-2
D: -
V: TRBV28
DNA: TGTGCCAGCAATGGGGGGTATGGCTACACCTTC
CDR3: CASNGGYGYTF

J: TRBJ2-2
D: TRBD1
V: TRBV2
DNA: TGTGCCAGCAGCCCGGGACAGGGGGCAACCGGGGAGCTGTTTTTT
CDR3: CASSPGQGATGELFF

J: TRBJ2-1
D: TRBD1
V: TRBV5-1
DNA: TGCGCCAGCAGCCAGGGGGCCCAAATCAATGAGCAGTTCTTC
CDR3: CASSQGAQINEQFF

J: TRBJ1-1
D: TRBD1
V: TRBV29-1
DNA: TGCAGCGTCCTACAGGGGTTGTGGATCACTGAAGCTTTCTTT
CDR3: CSVLQGLWITEAFF

J: TRBJ1-1
D: -
V: TRBV6-5
DNA: TGTGCCAGCAGTCCACAGAGGAACACTGAAGCTTTCTTT
CDR3: CASSPQRNTEAFF

J: TRBJ1-1
D: TRBD1
V: TRBV29-1
DNA: TGCAGCGACCGTACAGGGGGCCCTGAAGCTTTCTTT
CDR3: CSDRTGGPEAFF

J: TRBJ1-5
D: TRBD1
V: TRBV6-5
DNA: TGTGCCACCCGGACAGGGGGTGCCAATCAGCCCCAGCATTTT
CDR3: CATRTGGANQPQHF

J: TRBJ1-1
D: -
V: TRBV2
DNA: TGTGCCAGCCAATTAGACGGCATGGCGGTATTT
CDR3: CASQLDGMAVF

J: TRBJ2-2
D: -
V: TRBV5-6
DNA: TGTGCCAGCAGCTTGGGGGGAGCCGGGGAGCTGTTTTTT
CDR3: CASSLGGAGELFF

J: TRBJ2-2
D: TRBD2
V: TRBV5-4
DNA: TGTGCCAGCAGCTCCGGGACTAGCGAAACCGGGGAGCTGTTTTTT
CDR3: CASSSGTSETGELFF

J: TRBJ1-2
D: TRBD1
V: TRBV7-6
DNA: TGTGCCAGCAGCTCGACAGGGGGGCAAGGCTACACCTTC
CDR3: CASSSTGGQGYTF

J: TRBJ1-5
D: TRBD1
V: TRBV28
DNA: TGTGCCAGCAGCAGACAGGGATTTGATCAGCCCCAGCATTTT
CDR3: CASSRQGFDQPQHF